This entry lists 9 T cell receptor beta chains sequenced from one sample in a study of blood T cell repertoires in COVID-19 (TCRdb year 2020). Preparation of the library involved the immunoSEQ multiplex PCR assay. TCRdb provides this immuneACCESS table in a form limited to in-frame rearrangements. Some clones are lacking; in checked studies, under half of them reflect an unresolved V gene, and why the rest are absent is not known. The table for this sample lists around 300,000 clones; nearly 90% of them were counted only once. Around 4.5% of the sample is held by the ten biggest clonotypes. The sample was PBMCs or T cells enriched from blood (not recorded which). The origin of the receptors is a woman aged 18-29 years with acute COVID-19.

V usage is TRBV18 and J usage is TRBJ1-5, with D unresolved. The V and J ends lost 7 bases and 0 bases respectively, with 7 bases between them. CDR1 KGHSH and CDR2 LQKENI come from the germline V gene. CDR3 length equals 13 residues. CDR3 in amino acids: CASYGYSNQPQHF. As DNA, the CDR3 is TGTGCCAGCTACGGTTATAGCAATCAGCCCCAGCATTTT.

This sequence joins TRBV2 and TRBJ2-1, with D tentatively TRBD2 (5 bases). CDR3 length equals 15 residues. Trimming removed 2 bases at V and 4 bases at J, with 12 bases between. From germline, CDR1 is SNHLY and CDR2 FYNNEI. CDR3 residues: CASSEMSGPYNEQFF. The DNA of the CDR3 is TGTGCCAGCAGTGAAATGAGCGGTCCGTACAATGAGCAGTTCTTC.

The J gene is TRBJ2-2, the V gene TRBV19; TRBD2 matches 10 bases. CDR1 LNHDA and CDR2 SQIVND come from the germline V gene (reference sequence). This CDR3 contains 17 residues. V lost 6 bases, J lost 7 bases, and 14 bases stayed unmatched. The CDR3 protein is CASSSPSGSGTLGELFF. The CDR3 region has the DNA TGTGCCAGTAGCTCCCCTAGCGGGAGCGGTACCCTCGGGGAGCTGTTTTTT.

The chain employs TRBV7-3 and TRBJ1-1; the D is unclear. Germline CDR1 reads SGHTA; CDR2 reads FQGTGA. Trimming removed 5 bases from V and 1 base from J, with 8 bases in between. This CDR3 comprises 13 residues. The CDR3 coding sequence is TGTGCCAGCAGCCCACAACCGAACACTGAAGCTTTCTTT. Translation gives CASSPQPNTEAFF.

The chain joins TRBV10-3 to TRBJ2-7, with 7 bases aligning to TRBD2. This CDR3 has 15 residues. CDR1 is ENHRY, CDR2 SYGVKD, per germline. With 1 base clipped from V and 2 bases from J, the junction kept 5 bases outside the gene matches. The DNA of the CDR3 is TGTGCCATCAGTGAGTTGGCTAGCGGAGCCTACGAGCAGTACTTC. This gives the protein CAISELASGAYEQYF.

The V and J genes are TRBV20-1 and TRBJ1-5, with TRBD1 matching over 7 bases. The germline V gene has CDR1 DFQATT and CDR2 SNEGSKA (reference sequence). The junction had 10 bases not matched to a gene; V was cut back by 3 bases and J by 5 bases. The CDR3 runs 15 residues. CDR3 in DNA: TGCAGTGCTAGTGAAGTACAGGGGCGACATCAGCCCCAGCATTTT. Translated: CSASEVQGRHQPQHF.

In its sample, this clone was seen once. V usage is TRBV3-1 (or the pseudogene TRBV3-2) and J usage is TRBJ1-1; D ambiguous. Trimming took off 4 bases at V and 2 bases at J, with 8 bases between the two ends. This CDR3 has 13 residues. Germline V CDR1 and CDR2: LGHDT, YNNKEL (reference sequence). As DNA, the CDR3 is TGTGCCAGCAGCCCAGTAGCTAACACTGAAGCTTTCTTT. Translating gives CASSPVANTEAFF.

J is TRBJ1-2 and V is TRBV28, with 9 positions matching TRBD1. The junction had 9 bases not matched to a gene; V was cut back by 5 bases and J by 8 bases. Germline-derived CDR1 and CDR2 are MDHEN and SYDVKM. The CDR3 extends over 14 amino acids. The CDR3 nucleotides are TGTGCCAGCAGTCCGACAGGGGGAGTCTTGGGCTACACCTTC. Its protein is CASSPTGGVLGYTF.

This chain connects TRBV30 to TRBJ1-1, with 7 bases lining up with TRBD1. This CDR3 comprises 12 residues. The germline V gene has CDR1 GTSNPN and CDR2 SVGIG (reference sequence). The junction had 3 bases not matched to a gene; V was cut back by 6 bases and J by 2 bases. The CDR3 reads CACDRDNTEAFF. DNA of the CDR3: TGTGCCTGTGACAGGGATAACACTGAAGCTTTCTTT.